Below, 3 T cell receptor beta chains from the same sample are listed, as sequenced in a study of T cells in localized non-small cell lung cancer. Using immunoSEQ multiplex PCR, the repertoire was profiled, and TCRdb retains in-frame clones only, with some absent. The table includes about 16,000 clones, roughly 91% detected once. The sample was peripheral blood, taken before any cancer treatment. Source of these receptors: a male donor older than 55 with stage II squamous cell lung carcinoma.

This chain links TRBV29-1 with TRBJ2-7; 7 nucleotides align to TRBD1. The V gene end was trimmed by 7 bases and the J gene end by 0 bases; junction bases not matched to a gene: 6. The germline CDR1 and CDR2 sequences are SQVTM and ANQGSEA. The CDR3 has 13 residues. The CDR3 DNA is TGCAGCGCCCGGGACAGTAACTCCTACGAGCAGTACTTC. As protein: CSARDSNSYEQYF.

J is TRBJ2-1 and V is TRBV6-5; perhaps TRBD2 as D (5 bases). The CDR3 is 15 amino acids. Trimming removed 6 bases at V and 2 bases at J, with 14 bases between. Germline CDR1 is MNHEY and CDR2 is SVGAGI. The CDR3 DNA sequence: TGTGCCAGCAGGCGTCCGGGAAGTGCCTACAATGAGCAGTTCTTC. The encoded protein is CASRRPGSAYNEQFF.

The CDR3 loop is CASSLGVEEGPSRRRELFF. The CDR3 DNA reads as TGTGCCAGCAGCTTAGGAGTTGAGGAGGGACCGTCTAGACGTCGGGAGCTGTTTTTT. The chain joins TRBV7-9 to TRBJ2-2; tentative D call: TRBD2 (6 bases). The V end was cut by 1 base, the J end by 9 bases, with 27 bases between. Germline CDR1 is SEHNR and CDR2 is FQNEAQ (reference sequence). The CDR3 spans 19 residues.